This T cell receptor (beta chain) was retrieved from a study of OX40 agonist ivuxolimab in advanced cancers. Study in general: Patients undergoing dose escalation presented with hepatocellular carcinoma, melanoma, renal cell or head and neck cancer. Participants averaged around 60 years of age (range roughly 23 to 90) and were around 80% male.

Regarding the study as a whole: Relative to CD4+ cells, CD8+ T cells on average had more expanded clones.

The method was immunoSEQ multiplex PCR; TCRdb's version includes in-frame clones alone and lacks a portion of them. The repertoire holds some 67,000 clones, with about 91% as singletons. Comments on this clone: Its antigen is unidentified.

The sequence was obtained from an adult with an advanced solid tumor such as melanoma, head and neck, liver or kidney cancer. Sequenced here: CD4+ or CD8+ T cells sorted from blood, sampled in a trial of the OX40 agonist ivuxolimab.

The CDR3 nucleotides are TGTGCCAGCAGTCCAGGTTATGGCTACACCTTC. Its protein is CASSPGYGYTF. The J gene is TRBJ1-2, the V gene TRBV6-1; D remains unclear. Trimming left V 5 bases short and J 5 bases short, with 6 bases between. The CDR3 loop spans 11 amino acids. CDR1 is MNHNS, CDR2 SASEGT, per germline.